A selection of T cell receptor beta chains follows, all from one sample in a study of shared clonotypes between healthy human individuals. The data were produced by immunoSEQ multiplex PCR, yet TCRdb's version contains in-frame clones alone and is incomplete. The data hold 2 million to 2.5 million clones, with 93% observed a single time. The sample taken for sequencing was naive CD4+ T cells from PBMCs. These receptor sequences come from a man aged 18-30 years in good health. Some clones in this sample may be carry-over from other donors' samples. Both conserved end residues are part of each CDR3. A D gene is named only where the DNA matches it firmly. Expanded clones are given a class, and other clones once, few, many or no size at all.

TRBV5-1,-,TRBJ2-2,-,CASSLDGGTGELFF,TGCGCCAGCAGCTTGGACGGGGGAACCGGGGAGCTGTTTTTT
TRBV2,-,TRBJ2-7,TRBD2,CASTSRTSGSNEQYF,TGTGCCAGCACCTCCCGGACTAGCGGGAGTAACGAGCAGTACTTC
TRBV5-1,once,TRBJ2-3,TRBD1,CASSIGQVTDTQYF,TGCGCCAGCAGCATCGGACAGGTGACAGATACGCAGTATTTT
TRBV25-1,-,TRBJ2-2,-,CASSEYGGPGELFF,TGTGCCAGCAGTGAATATGGGGGCCCCGGGGAGCTGTTTTTT
TRBV29-1,-,TRBJ2-2,TRBD2,CSVGGAGTNTGELFF,TGCAGCGTTGGCGGAGCGGGAACTAACACCGGGGAGCTGTTTTTT
TRBV30,-,TRBJ2-5,TRBD1,CASSFGDRIETQYF,TGTGCCTCCTCATTTGGGGACAGGATAGAGACCCAGTACTTC
TRBV5-1,-,TRBJ2-7,TRBD2,CASSLEGLAGAEQYF,TGCGCCAGCAGCTTGGAGGGACTAGCGGGAGCGGAGCAGTACTTC
TRBV28,-,TRBJ2-4,-,CASSLAPSKNIQYF,TGTGCCAGCAGTTTGGCCCCTAGCAAAAACATTCAGTACTTC
TRBV6-6,-,TRBJ2-3,-,CASSPATDTQYF,TGTGCCAGCAGCCCTGCAACAGATACGCAGTATTTT
TRBV7-8,-,TRBJ2-6,-,CASKVGSGANVLTF,TGTGCCAGCAAAGTAGGGTCTGGGGCCAACGTCCTGACTTTC
TRBV5-6,-,TRBJ2-1,-,CASSLEGGEQFF,TGTGCCAGCAGCTTAGAAGGCGGTGAGCAGTTCTTC
TRBV5-1,-,TRBJ1-1,-,CASSLGTTLRREAFF,TGCGCCAGCAGCTTAGGGACCACCTTAAGGCGGGAAGCTTTCTTT
TRBV4-3,-,TRBJ2-7,TRBD1,CASSRDRGSYEQYF,TGCGCCAGCAGCCGGGACAGGGGATCCTACGAGCAGTACTTC
TRBV7-8,-,TRBJ2-7,-,CASSLDSPAYEQYF,TGTGCCAGCAGCTTGGACAGTCCAGCGTACGAGCAGTACTTC
TRBV28,once,TRBJ1-2,-,CASSSSLGVGGYTF,TGTGCCAGCAGTTCATCGTTGGGGGTAGGTGGCTACACCTTC
TRBV5-1,-,TRBJ1-2,-,CASSPRTADSNYGYTF,TGCGCCAGCAGTCCCCGGACTGCAGACTCTAACTATGGCTACACCTTC
TRBV2,-,TRBJ2-3,-,CASSLRGTDTQYF,TGTGCCAGCAGCCTAAGGGGTACAGATACGCAGTATTTT
TRBV27,-,TRBJ2-7,TRBD2,CASSLYGTSGNTYEQYF,TGTGCCAGCAGTTTATACGGGACTAGCGGGAATACCTACGAGCAGTACTTC
TRBV29-1,-,TRBJ2-3,TRBD2,CSVADPAGGTDTQYF,TGCAGCGTTGCGGACCCAGCGGGAGGCACAGATACGCAGTATTTT
TRBV9,once,TRBJ2-1,TRBD2,CASSAGLAGVDEQFF,TGTGCCAGCAGCGCGGGACTAGCGGGAGTGGATGAGCAGTTCTTC
TRBV7-8,-,TRBJ1-4,-,CASSPGGLGEKLFF,TGTGCCAGCAGCCCCGGGGGTTTGGGGGAAAAACTGTTTTTT
TRBV29-1,-,TRBJ2-3,-,CSVVRGSDTQYF,TGCAGCGTTGTTCGCGGGTCAGATACGCAGTATTTT
TRBV5-4,-,TRBJ1-2,-,CASSSVTPPYGYTF,TGTGCCAGCAGCTCCGTGACCCCCCCATATGGCTACACCTTC
TRBV11-2,-,TRBJ1-1,-,CASSLVRASTFF,TGTGCCAGCAGCTTAGTTAGGGCGTCAACTTTCTTT
TRBV9,-,TRBJ1-3,TRBD1,CASSVATWDRSSGNTIYF,TGTGCCAGCAGCGTAGCTACATGGGACAGATCCTCTGGAAACACCATATATTTT
TRBV4-1,-,TRBJ1-6,TRBD1,CASSHPIRGQGSSPLHF,TGCGCCAGCAGCCATCCCATCCGCGGACAGGGAAGCTCACCCCTCCACTTT
TRBV2,-,TRBJ2-2,-,CASSGSGNTGELFF,TGTGCCAGCAGTGGGTCAGGGAACACCGGGGAGCTGTTTTTT
TRBV6-1,-,TRBJ2-3,TRBD2,CASVRGTSGIYTQYF,TGTGCCAGCGTGAGGGGGACTAGCGGGATTTATACGCAGTATTTT
TRBV5-6,-,TRBJ2-5,-,CASSLESRACSYF,TGTGCCAGCAGCTTGGAGAGTCGAGCCTGTTCGTACTTC
TRBV6-1,-,TRBJ2-5,-,CASSVPHSLSGAGTQYF,TGTGCCAGCAGTGTTCCACACTCGCTTTCAGGAGCGGGGACCCAGTACTTC
TRBV6-5,-,TRBJ2-1,TRBD2,CAIRLTSGSTDEQFF,TGTGCCATCAGACTTACTAGCGGGAGTACGGATGAGCAGTTCTTC
TRBV5-1,-,TRBJ1-1,-,CASRVDTEAFF,TGCGCCAGCAGAGTTGACACTGAAGCTTTCTTT
TRBV5-1,-,TRBJ1-3,-,CASSLGVNSGNTIYF,TGCGCCAGCAGCTTGGGGGTAAACTCTGGAAACACCATATATTTT
TRBV23-1,-,TRBJ2-3,-,CASSQSVPPPDTQYF,TGCGCCAGCAGTCAATCGGTCCCTCCCCCAGATACGCAGTATTTT
TRBV6-1,-,TRBJ2-7,-,CASSEALGRWSYEQYF,TGTGCCAGCAGTGAGGCCCTAGGGCGATGGTCCTACGAGCAGTACTTC
TRBV7-2,once,TRBJ2-5,-,CASSVGGMETQYF,TGTGCCAGCAGTGTCGGAGGGATGGAGACCCAGTACTTC
TRBV28,-,TRBJ2-7,-,CASSFWGAPSFGEQYF,TGTGCCAGCAGTTTCTGGGGGGCCCCCTCTTTCGGCGAGCAGTACTTC
TRBV19,once,TRBJ1-5,-,CASREWQLLNQPQHF,TGTGCCAGTAGGGAGTGGCAGCTACTAAATCAGCCCCAGCATTTT
TRBV18,-,TRBJ2-3,TRBD1,CASSRDRAADTQYF,TGTGCCAGCTCACGGGACAGGGCGGCAGATACGCAGTATTTT
TRBV6-1,once,TRBJ2-7,-,CASSVRQSLTEQYF,TGTGCCAGCAGTGTACGGCAGTCCCTCACCGAGCAGTACTTC
TRBV7-3,-,TRBJ2-3,-,CASSLGSGSTDTQYF,TGTGCCAGCAGCTTGGGTAGCGGTAGCACAGATACGCAGTATTTT
TRBV28,-,TRBJ2-1,-,CASSSAGSYNEQFF,TGTGCCAGCAGTTCCGCCGGCTCCTACAATGAGCAGTTCTTC
TRBV4-1,-,TRBJ2-7,TRBD2,CASSGRTTSENSYEQYF,TGCGCCAGCAGCGGACGCACTACTAGCGAAAACTCCTACGAGCAGTACTTC
TRBV19,-,TRBJ1-1,TRBD1,CASRDRGFGSTEAFF,TGTGCCAGCAGGGACAGGGGATTTGGGAGCACTGAAGCTTTCTTT
TRBV28,-,TRBJ1-4,-,CASSNGGATNEKLFF,TGTGCCAGCTCGAACGGAGGGGCAACTAATGAAAAACTGTTTTTT
TRBV6-1,-,TRBJ2-7,-,CASSPPSYEQYF,TGTGCCAGCAGTCCCCCCTCCTACGAGCAGTACTTC